Described below is a single TCR beta chain sequence and its context. This specimen comes from a study of cytomegalovirus exposure and HLA in healthy donors. Data came from immunoSEQ multiplex PCR; TCRdb stores just in-frame clones and leaves some out. In the table there are approximately 210,000 clones, 86% of which are singletons. Sequenced sample: PBMCs. The source of this sequence is a woman younger than 35 in good health and CMV-seronegative.

In DNA, the CDR3 is TGTGCCAGCAGCTTAGCAGGAACTGGGCAGCCCCAGCATTTT. It encodes CASSLAGTGQPQHF. The gene calls are TRBV7-3 and TRBJ1-5; D not resolved. Germline loops: CDR1 SGHTA, CDR2 FQGTGA. V gave up 2 bases and J gave up 7 bases, with 12 bases separating them. The CDR3 covers 14 residues.